The source of this T cell receptor beta chain is a study of a mutant IDH1 vaccine in newly diagnosed glioma. Study-level background: Radiotherapy alone preceded vaccination by 4-6 weeks; alternatively, vaccination started with temozolomide cycles.

Details on this clone: Its target is not known.

Germline CDR1 SGHVS, CDR2 FQNEAQ. Unmatched junction bases numbered 9, after V lost 5 bases and J lost 5 bases. CDR3 size: 15 residues. This sample's time point: week 5, during vaccination. The study gave 300 ug of mutant IDH1 20-mer peptide per vaccine dose, with topical imiquimod. Study conclusions and caveats: There seemed to be no relation between pseudoprogression and changes in top peripheral T cell clonotypes. The occurrence of vaccine-induced immune responses was seen in 93.3% of patients.

Sequencing used immunoSEQ multiplex PCR; TCRdb keeps in-frame clones, though not all of them. The sample consists of about 40,000 clones, approximately 90% of them appearing once. Sample: PBMCs, taken from a glioma patient whose treatment included an IDH1 peptide vaccine. The receptor was derived from a man in his fifties with glioma. The V and J genes are TRBV7-8 and TRBJ2-5, with 9 nucleotides matching TRBD1. CDR3 residues: CASSGRTGVGETQYF. The CDR3 DNA is TGTGCCAGCAGCGGCCGGACAGGGGTAGGGGAGACCCAGTACTTC.